The sequence of this TCR beta chain was determined in a study of OX40 agonist ivuxolimab in advanced cancers. Overall study context: Those treated in dose escalation had hepatocellular carcinoma, melanoma, renal cell cancer or head and neck cancer.

Autoimmune disease history or systemic immunosuppression meant exclusion. Notes on this clone: What it binds is unknown.

Study results and caveats: The average count of expanded clones was higher among CD8+ T cells than among CD4+.

Profiled with immunoSEQ multiplex PCR; TCRdb holds only in-frame clones, not every one. Among about 53,000 clones listed, roughly nine tenths were seen once. The specimen comprised CD4+ or CD8+ T cells sorted from blood, sampled in a trial of the OX40 agonist ivuxolimab. This TCR was recovered from an adult with an advanced solid tumor such as melanoma, head and neck, liver or kidney cancer.

The CDR3: CASKREQGSRNTEAFF. Here the CDR3 DNA reads TGTGCCAGCAAGAGGGAACAGGGGTCAAGGAACACTGAAGCTTTCTTT. The chain carries TRBV2 and TRBJ1-1; TRBD1 matches at 7 bases. CDR3 size: 16 residues. Looked up from germline, CDR1 is SNHLY and CDR2 is FYNNEI. Germline trimming cut 7 bases from V and 1 base from J; bases unmatched to any gene: 12.